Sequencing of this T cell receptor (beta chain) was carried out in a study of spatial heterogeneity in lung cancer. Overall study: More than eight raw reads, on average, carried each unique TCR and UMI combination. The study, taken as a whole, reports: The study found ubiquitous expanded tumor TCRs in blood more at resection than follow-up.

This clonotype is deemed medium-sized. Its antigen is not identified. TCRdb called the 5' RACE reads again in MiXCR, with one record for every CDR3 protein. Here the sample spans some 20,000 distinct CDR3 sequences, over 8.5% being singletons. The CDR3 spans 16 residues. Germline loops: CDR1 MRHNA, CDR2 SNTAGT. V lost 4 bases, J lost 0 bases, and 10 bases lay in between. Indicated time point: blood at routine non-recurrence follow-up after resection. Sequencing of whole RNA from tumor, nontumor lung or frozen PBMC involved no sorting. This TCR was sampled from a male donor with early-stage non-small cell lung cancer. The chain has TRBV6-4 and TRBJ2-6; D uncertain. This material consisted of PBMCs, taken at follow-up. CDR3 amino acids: CASSGSVDSGANVLTF. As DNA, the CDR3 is TGTGCCAGCAGTGGGTCTGTCGACTCTGGGGCCAACGTCCTGACTTTC.